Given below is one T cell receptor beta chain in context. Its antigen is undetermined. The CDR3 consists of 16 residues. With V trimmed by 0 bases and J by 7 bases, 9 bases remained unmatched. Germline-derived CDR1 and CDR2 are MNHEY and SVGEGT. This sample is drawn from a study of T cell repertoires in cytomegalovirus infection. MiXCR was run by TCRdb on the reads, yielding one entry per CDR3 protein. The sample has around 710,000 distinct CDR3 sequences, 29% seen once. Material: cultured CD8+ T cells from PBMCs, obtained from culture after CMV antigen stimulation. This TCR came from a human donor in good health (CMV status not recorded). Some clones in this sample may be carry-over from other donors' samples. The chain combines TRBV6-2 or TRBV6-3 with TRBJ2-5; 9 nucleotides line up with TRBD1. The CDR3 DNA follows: TGTGCCAGCAGTTACTCAAGACAGGGGGATGCGGGGACCCAGTACTTC. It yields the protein CASSYSRQGDAGTQYF.